What follows are 17 T cell receptor beta chains derived from one specimen sequenced in a study of cytomegalovirus exposure and HLA in healthy donors. The primer mix had 60 Vbeta and 13 Jbeta primers. Produced via immunoSEQ multiplex PCR; TCRdb's table is partial and in-frame only. The table lists fewer than 250,000 clones, more than 65% of them singletons. The sample taken for sequencing was PBMCs. The receptors originated from a woman aged 25 to 39 in good health and CMV-seronegative.

The chain uses TRBV18 and TRBJ1-2, with 8 bases fitting TRBD1. Trimming at V came to 4 bases and at J to 3 bases, leaving 10 bases not matched to a gene. Germline CDR1 KGHSH, CDR2 LQKENI. This CDR3 is built from 16 residues. For the CDR3, the DNA is TGTGCCAGCTCACAACTGAGGACAGGGATGGACTATGGCTACACCTTC. Its translation is CASSQLRTGMDYGYTF.

Notes on this clone: The conserved closing phenylalanine or tryptophan is absent in this CDR3, likely reflecting a read error. It is unclear where the CDR3 begins or ends on the DNA, so no DNA is shown, and the CDR3 is as TCRdb lists it. The J gene is TRBJ1-4, the V gene TRBV5-5; the D call in the table, TRBD1, was not verified against the DNA. Per germline, CDR1 SGHKS and CDR2 YYEKEE (reference sequence). Counting both end residues, the CDR3 totals 10 amino acids. The CDR3 loop is CARSPGQGER.

The chain recombines TRBV19 with TRBJ2-1, with D maybe TRBD2 (6 bases). CDR1 is LNHDA, CDR2 SQIVND, per germline (reference sequence). CDR3 size: 15 residues. V lost 6 bases and J 5 bases, leaving 17 bases between the germline ends. Here the CDR3 DNA reads TGTGCCAGTAGCCTCTCCCGGGACTTCAACAATGAGCAGTTCTTC. Protein sequence: CASSLSRDFNNEQFF. Full variable domain (remainder filled in from reference TRBV19 and TRBJ2-1): DGGITQSPKYLFRKEGQNVTLSCEQNLNHDAMYWYRQDPGQGLRLIYYSQIVNDFQKGDIAEGYSVSREKKESFPLTVTSAQKNPTAFYLCASSLSRDFNNEQFFGPGTRLTVL.

The rearrangement links TRBV12-5 to TRBJ2-1; D is undetermined. The CDR3 length is 13 residues. V was cut by 6 bases and J by 3 bases, with 9 bases left in between. Germline CDR1 is LGHNT and CDR2 is FRNRAP. The CDR3 reads CASGDNNYNEQFF. The DNA of the CDR3 is TGTGCTAGTGGAGACAATAACTACAATGAGCAGTTCTTC. The whole variable domain, filled in from reference TRBV12-5 and TRBJ2-1, reads DARVTQTPRHKVTEMGQEVTMRCQPILGHNTVFWYRQTMMQGLELLAYFRNRAPLDDSGMPKDRFSAEMPDATLATLKIQPSEPRDSAVYFCASGDNNYNEQFFGPGTRLTVL.

This clone was recorded a few times. The chain uses TRBV4-1 and TRBJ2-5; 15 nucleotides match TRBD2. The CDR3 length is 16 residues. J lost 9 bases, V lost 1 base, and 6 bases had no gene match. The germline CDR1 and CDR2 sequences are MGHRA and YSYEKL. CDR3 bases: TGCGCCAGCAGCCAAGTACCGGGACTAGCGGGAGGCGCCCAGTACTTC. Protein product: CASSQVPGLAGGAQYF.

The gene calls are TRBV27 and TRBJ1-1, with no clear D. The CDR3 is 15 residues long. V was shortened by 0 bases and J by 1 base, with 9 bases between the two germline ends. Germline-derived CDR1 and CDR2 are MNHEY and SMNVEV (reference sequence). CDR3 sequence (DNA): TGTGCCAGCAGTTTATCGTACACAACGAACACTGAAGCTTTCTTT. Amino acid sequence: CASSLSYTTNTEAFF.

The gene calls are TRBV5-4 and TRBJ2-5; TRBD2 aligns across 9 bases. The length of the CDR3 is 15 residues. The germline gives CDR1 SGHNT, CDR2 YYREEE (reference sequence). Germline trimming cut 4 bases from V and 4 bases from J; bases unmatched to any gene: 8. In DNA form, the CDR3 reads TGTGCCAGCAGCAGCCCTCCGGGACTAGCAGAGACCCAGTACTTC. This codes for CASSSPPGLAETQYF.

This clone was seen a single time. The chain employs TRBV6-1 and TRBJ2-1, with 8 positions matching TRBD1. Germline-derived CDR1 and CDR2 are MNHNS and SASEGT. There are 15 residues in the CDR3. With V trimmed by 4 bases and J by 1 base, 3 bases remained unmatched. CDR3 sequence (DNA): TGTGCCAGCAGTGTTCGGGACAGGTCCTACAATGAGCAGTTCTTC. Its translation is CASSVRDRSYNEQFF.

V gene TRBV15 combines with J gene TRBJ1-1; 8 nucleotides agree with TRBD1. V lost 2 bases to trimming and J lost 4 bases; unmatched junction nucleotides: 0. Germline V CDR1 and CDR2: LNHNV, YYDKDF (reference sequence). This CDR3 has 13 amino acids. The CDR3 is CATSRTGGTEAFF. CDR3 in DNA: TGTGCCACCAGCAGAACAGGGGGCACTGAAGCTTTCTTT.

With regard to this clone: At the DNA level, this CDR3 is encoded by other sequences in the same sample as well. The rearrangement joins TRBV6-5 to TRBJ1-1, with 7 positions matching TRBD1. The V segment lost 2 bases and the J segment 1 base; nucleotides outside the gene matches: 1. This CDR3 contains 14 residues. The germline gives CDR1 MNHEY, CDR2 SVGAGI. CDR3 nucleotide sequence: TGTGCCAGCAGTTACGGGACAGCGAACACTGAAGCTTTCTTT. Its translation: CASSYGTANTEAFF.

J is TRBJ1-2 and V is TRBV6-5; 9 bases match TRBD1. Unmatched junction bases numbered 10, after V lost 8 bases and J lost 3 bases. The CDR3 sequence is 15 residues long. CDR1 and CDR2 (germline): MNHEY, SVGAGI. DNA of the CDR3: TGTGCCAGCGGGACAGGGACGATCATGGACTATGGCTACACCTTC. As protein: CASGTGTIMDYGYTF.

V is TRBV13 and J is TRBJ2-4; D might be TRBD2 (5 bases). CDR3 size: 16 residues. The germline CDR1 and CDR2 sequences are PRHDT and FYEKMQ (reference sequence). V gave up 0 bases and J gave up 3 bases, with 12 bases separating them. The DNA of the CDR3 is TGTGCCAGCAGCTTAGGCCCGACGGAGGACAAAAACATTCAGTACTTC. The encoded protein is CASSLGPTEDKNIQYF.

The rearrangement uses TRBV19 and TRBJ2-1, with D maybe TRBD1 (6 bases). Germline V CDR1 and CDR2: LNHDA, SQIVND (reference sequence). The CDR3 has 17 residues. V lost 5 bases and J lost 5, with 22 bases in between. The CDR3 sequence: CASSALGSGVTDNEQFF. Here the CDR3 DNA reads TGTGCCAGTAGTGCCCTGGGGTCAGGGGTTACTGACAATGAGCAGTTCTTC.

The chain employs TRBV10-3 and TRBJ1-2; D gene uncertain. V was pared by 3 bases and J by 4 bases, with 9 bases between. From germline, CDR1 is ENHRY and CDR2 SYGVKD. The CDR3 has 13 residues. For the CDR3, the DNA is TGTGCCATCAGTGACCCCGCGGGCTATGGCTACACCTTC. This codes for CAISDPAGYGYTF.

The rearrangement uses TRBV30 and TRBJ1-1; unclear D gene. V was pared by 0 bases and J by 2 bases, with 10 bases between. CDR3 size: 14 residues. The germline CDR1 and CDR2 sequences are GTSNPN and SVGIG (reference sequence). CDR3: CAWSVSVVNTEAFF. The CDR3 nucleotides are TGTGCCTGGAGTGTGAGCGTCGTTAACACTGAAGCTTTCTTT.

V is TRBV6-4 and J is TRBJ2-3, with D perhaps TRBD2 (5 bases). V shed 4 bases and J shed 6 bases, with 5 bases lying between them. The V gene's germline CDR1 is MRHNA and CDR2 SNTAGT. The CDR3 totals 11 residues. The CDR3 DNA follows: TGTGCCAGCAGTGGCGGGGATACGCAGTATTTT. Amino acids: CASSGGDTQYF.

This chain links TRBV19 with TRBJ2-7, with 8 bases fitting TRBD1. The CDR3 loop spans 13 amino acids. V lost 6 bases to trimming and J lost 5 bases; unmatched junction nucleotides: 6. The V gene's germline CDR1 is LNHDA and CDR2 SQIVND (reference sequence). CDR3 region: CASRGTGLNEQYF. The CDR3 DNA is TGTGCCAGTAGGGGGACAGGCCTCAACGAGCAGTACTTC.